These 16 T cell receptor beta chains share one sample of origin, sequenced in a study of blood T cell repertoires in COVID-19. Only in-frame clones appear in the TCRdb table, and some are missing; sequencing was by immunoSEQ multiplex PCR. The table records tens of thousands of clones, about nine tenths of them present only once. The sequenced sample was peripheral blood. Receptor source: a man in his fifties or sixties with active or convalescent COVID-19.

This clone has a handful of counts. The chain uses TRBV10-3 and TRBJ1-2, with a possible D match to TRBD1 (6 bases). This CDR3 comprises 16 residues. CDR1 is ENHRY and CDR2 is SYGVKD in the germline V gene. V lost 4 bases and J lost 0, with 15 bases in between. The CDR3 nucleotides read TGTGCCATCAGTGTTTCGGGGGGCAGGACTAACTATGGCTACACCTTC. The encoded protein is CAISVSGGRTNYGYTF.

This chain joins TRBV18 and TRBJ2-1; TRBD2 agrees at 8 bases. V dropped 0 bases and J dropped 7; count of bases not matched to a gene: 17. CDR3 size: 19 residues. Germline loops: CDR1 KGHSH, CDR2 LQKENI. The CDR3 nucleotides are TGTGCCAGCTCACCACCGAAGCTGGCGGGGGGACGACGGGGGAATGAGCAGTTCTTC. Translated: CASSPPKLAGGRRGNEQFF.

The V gene is TRBV11-2, the J gene TRBJ1-2; the match to TRBD1 covers 7 bases. CDR3 length equals 13 residues. From germline, CDR1 is SGHAT and CDR2 FQNNGV. The J segment lost 4 bases and the V segment lost 5 bases, leaving 4 bases of the junction unmatched. The CDR3 here is CASSRTGSYGYTF. CDR3 nucleotides: TGTGCCAGCAGCCGGACAGGAAGCTATGGCTACACCTTC.

This clone was seen a single time. The chain is built from TRBV20-1 and TRBJ2-1; 10 bases match TRBD2. The CDR3 contains 15 residues. Germline CDR1 and CDR2: DFQATT and SNEGSKA (reference sequence). V trimming: 3 bases; J trimming: 14 bases; junction bases outside the gene matches: 16. Here the CDR3 reads CSASQSGLADSGEFF. CDR3 nucleotides: TGCAGTGCTAGTCAGTCTGGACTAGCGGACTCAGGGGAGTTCTTC.

The chain couples TRBV7-2 to TRBJ1-1, with no clear D. The ends were cut back, 5 bases at V and 6 bases at J, with 16 bases in the middle. The germline V gene has CDR1 SGHTA and CDR2 FQGNSA. The CDR3 totals 14 residues. The CDR3 protein is CASSATRRGSEAFF. CDR3 in DNA: TGTGCCAGCAGCGCTACCCGGCGGGGTTCTGAAGCTTTCTTT.

The V and J genes are TRBV6-5 and TRBJ2-6, with D uncertain. The CDR3 extends over 14 amino acids. Germline V CDR1 and CDR2: MNHEY, SVGAGI. Deletions cut 6 bases from V and 1 base from J, with 7 bases between. Here the CDR3 reads CASSGFSGANVLTF. Written as DNA, the CDR3 is TGTGCCAGCAGCGGGTTTTCTGGGGCCAACGTCCTGACTTTC.

The chain employs TRBV9 and TRBJ1-4; 7 nucleotides align to TRBD1. This CDR3 spans 16 amino acids. With V trimmed by 4 bases and J by 4 bases, 10 bases remained unmatched. From germline, CDR1 is SGDLS and CDR2 YYNGEE. The CDR3, as DNA: TGTGCCAGCAGCCACGACAGGGCCGGAGGTAATGAAAAACTGTTTTTT. The encoded protein is CASSHDRAGGNEKLFF.

This chain uses TRBV5-8 with TRBJ2-1; TRBD2 matches at 7 bases. Germline CDR1 and CDR2: SGHTS and YDEGEE. Trimming took 1 base from V and 3 from J; bases not matched to a gene: 13. This CDR3 is built from 18 residues. As DNA, the CDR3 is TGTGCCAGCAGCTTGTGGCTAGCGGAGAGTCTCGACTACAATGAGCAGTTCTTC. Its protein is CASSLWLAESLDYNEQFF.

This chain links TRBV5-1 with TRBJ2-7; 14 bases are a match to TRBD2. Trimming at V came to 4 bases and at J to 0 bases, leaving 9 bases not matched to a gene. The germline gives CDR1 SGHRS, CDR2 YFSETQ. The CDR3 loop spans 18 amino acids. The CDR3 DNA reads TGCGCCAGCAGCGCCGGGACTAGCGGGGGAAGGCGCTCCTACGAGCAGTACTTC. This sequence encodes CASSAGTSGGRRSYEQYF.

This chain links TRBV18 with TRBJ1-4; 9 bases are shared with TRBD1. The CDR3 consists of 14 residues. Germline CDR1 is KGHSH and CDR2 is LQKENI. Trimming cost V 3 bases and J 8 bases; bases outside gene matches: 4. The CDR3 coding sequence is TGTGCCAGCTCACCCGGGACAGGGAAAGAAAAACTGTTTTTT. This translates into CASSPGTGKEKLFF.

The genes are TRBV14 and TRBJ1-2, with D tentatively TRBD1 (5 bases). The germline V gene encodes CDR1 SGHDN and CDR2 FVKESK. The CDR3 runs to 13 residues. The germline V and J ends were trimmed by 1 base and 8 bases, with 11 bases remaining between them. This CDR3 reads CASSQVPGIGYTF. The CDR3 DNA sequence: TGTGCCAGCAGCCAAGTCCCAGGGATCGGCTACACCTTC.

The chain couples TRBV12-3 or TRBV12-4 to TRBJ2-7; D remains unclear. V lost 3 bases to trimming and J lost 7 bases, with 4 bases between them. The CDR3 totals 10 residues. In nucleotides, the CDR3 is TGTGCCAGCAGTTTGAGGGAGCAGTACTTC. Translated, it gives CASSLREQYF.

This clone was counted at least ten times. V is TRBV5-1 and J is TRBJ2-1; 10 bases are shared with TRBD2. The junction had 11 bases not matched to a gene; V was cut back by 1 base and J by 10 bases. The CDR3 length is 16 residues. CDR1 is SGHRS and CDR2 is YFSETQ in the germline V gene. CDR3 in DNA: TGCGCCAGCAGCTTGCGGGGCCTAGCGGGAGTGGAGGAGCAGTTCTTC. It is translated as CASSLRGLAGVEEQFF.

V gene TRBV5-1 combines with J gene TRBJ1-3, with D hard to call. Germline-derived CDR1 and CDR2 are SGHRS and YFSETQ. The CDR3 covers 14 residues. Trimming removed 2 bases from V and 0 bases from J, with 6 bases in between. Here the CDR3 reads CASSLTGSGNTIYF. CDR3 DNA sequence: TGCGCCAGCAGCTTAACGGGCTCTGGAAACACCATATATTTT.

The chain has TRBV19 and TRBJ2-3, with TRBD2 matching 8 bases. V gave up 5 bases and J gave up 2 bases; unmatched junction bases: 12. CDR3 size: 17 residues. Per germline, CDR1 LNHDA and CDR2 SQIVND (reference sequence). DNA for the CDR3: TGTGCCAGTAGTGCCCTGCTTAGCGGGACAATCACAGATACGCAGTATTTT. Protein: CASSALLSGTITDTQYF.

The chain carries TRBV19 and TRBJ2-1; TRBD1 agrees at 10 bases. The ends lost 7 bases at V and 5 bases at J; junction bases unmatched: 5. The germline V gene encodes CDR1 LNHDA and CDR2 SQIVND (reference sequence). The CDR3 has 14 residues. CDR3 DNA: TGTGCCAGTATAGGGGACAGGGGAAACAATGAGCAGTTCTTC. Translating gives CASIGDRGNNEQFF.